Each of the 21 T cell receptor beta chains below was sequenced from the same sample in a study of shared clonotypes between healthy human individuals. Libraries were prepared by immunoSEQ multiplex PCR; TCRdb keeps only in-frame clonotypes and omits some of them. The repertoire holds about 980,000 clones, with 60% to 85% as singletons. The sample was memory CD4+ T cells sorted from blood. Subset reported: CD45RA-negative fraction. All receptors come from a young man in good health.

The rearrangement links TRBV7-2 to TRBJ2-1, with D possibly matching TRBD2 (6 bases). Germline CDR1 and CDR2: SGHTA and FQGNSA. V lost 5 bases and J 6 bases, leaving 11 bases between the germline ends. This CDR3 comprises 13 residues. The DNA of the CDR3 is TGTGCCAGCAGCCCAAGCGGGCTCAATGAGCAGTTCTTC. This codes for CASSPSGLNEQFF.

The rearrangement joins TRBV5-1 to TRBJ2-3; 7 bases are a match to TRBD2. With 4 bases clipped from V and 1 base from J, the junction kept 9 bases outside the gene matches. Germline CDR1 and CDR2: SGHRS and YFSETQ. This CDR3 is built from 16 residues. The CDR3 DNA follows: TGCGCCAGCAGCGTAGCGGGCTTTATGGGCACAGATACGCAGTATTTT. It is translated as CASSVAGFMGTDTQYF.

The chain uses TRBV28 and TRBJ2-2; the D gene is possibly TRBD1 (6 bases). CDR1 and CDR2 from the germline V gene are MDHEN and SYDVKM. Between the trimmed V and J ends, which lost 5 bases and 2 bases, there was a span of 6 bases. The CDR3 has 13 amino acids. The CDR3 loop reads CASSGTNTGELFF. The CDR3 DNA follows: TGTGCCAGCAGTGGGACAAACACCGGGGAGCTGTTTTTT.

The chain is built from TRBV28 and TRBJ1-4, with 8 bases matching TRBD1. J was trimmed by 3 bases and V by 6 bases; bases with no gene match: 6. The CDR3 covers 15 residues. CDR1 is MDHEN, CDR2 SYDVKM, per germline. The CDR3 is CASSSTGGANEKLFF. The CDR3 nucleotides are TGTGCCAGCAGCAGCACAGGGGGAGCTAATGAAAAACTGTTTTTT.

This clone was picked up one time. This specimen includes other DNA sequences encoding the same CDR3. The chain combines TRBV5-1 with TRBJ1-4, with 11 bases matching TRBD1. V gave up 0 bases and J gave up 7 bases; unmatched junction bases: 2. The CDR3 contains 15 residues. Germline loops: CDR1 SGHRS, CDR2 YFSETQ. CDR3 in DNA: TGCGCCAGCAGCTTGGCGGGGACAGGGGGTGAAAAACTGTTTTTT. Protein product: CASSLAGTGGEKLFF.

The chain uses TRBV19 and TRBJ1-2, with D unclear. V was trimmed by 2 bases and J by 5 bases, leaving 15 bases between them. The CDR3 is 15 residues long. Germline-derived CDR1 and CDR2 are LNHDA and SQIVND (reference sequence). This CDR3 is CASSISSRSLYGYTF. The CDR3 DNA sequence: TGTGCCAGTAGTATAAGTAGCAGGAGCCTATATGGCTACACCTTC.

The chain links TRBV28 to TRBJ1-2, with TRBD1 matching 8 bases. The V gene's germline CDR1 is MDHEN and CDR2 SYDVKM. V lost 9 bases, J lost 3 bases, and 6 bases stayed unmatched. The CDR3 spans 13 residues. CDR3 protein: CASQGARDYGYTF. CDR3 nucleotides: TGTGCCAGTCAGGGGGCGCGGGACTATGGCTACACCTTC.

The chain has TRBV7-9 and TRBJ2-1; 10 bases fit TRBD2. The CDR3 runs to 16 residues. Germline V gene lookup returns CDR1 SEHNR and CDR2 FQNEAQ (reference sequence). J gave up 9 bases and V 6 bases, and 14 bases lay outside the gene matches. The CDR3 sequence is CASSRRVAGGYGEQFF. The DNA of the CDR3 is TGTGCCAGCAGTCGACGCGTAGCGGGAGGATACGGTGAGCAGTTCTTC.

The chain is built from TRBV2 and TRBJ2-1; D unresolved. CDR1 is SNHLY and CDR2 is FYNNEI in the germline V gene. V was trimmed by 5 bases and J by 4 bases, leaving 9 bases between them. The CDR3 loop spans 13 amino acids. The DNA of the CDR3 is TGTGCCAGCAGTCCACAGCTATACAATGAGCAGTTCTTC. Translation: CASSPQLYNEQFF.

J is TRBJ2-5 and V is TRBV18; no reliable D call. CDR3 length equals 15 residues. V gave up 0 bases and J gave up 1 base, with 9 bases separating them. Germline V lookup: CDR1 KGHSH, CDR2 LQKENI. The CDR3 DNA reads TGTGCCAGCTCACCACCGGTCGACGGCCAAGAGACCCAGTACTTC. The encoded protein is CASSPPVDGQETQYF.

This sequence joins TRBV10-3 and TRBJ1-1; TRBD1 might be the D (6 bases). CDR1 is ENHRY and CDR2 is SYGVKD in the germline V gene. The CDR3 totals 15 residues. Trimming took 0 bases from V and 0 from J, leaving 8 bases between them. CDR3 bases: TGTGCCATCAGTGAGTCCAGGGGCATGAACACTGAAGCTTTCTTT. Translating gives CAISESRGMNTEAFF.

The chain uses TRBV19 and TRBJ1-1, with 7 positions matching TRBD1. This CDR3 comprises 14 residues. V was pared by 6 bases and J by 0 bases, with 4 bases of the junction left unmatched. Germline V gene sequence: CDR1 LNHDA, CDR2 SQIVND (reference sequence). The CDR3, as DNA: TGTGCCAGTAGACTAGGGACAGTGAACACTGAAGCTTTCTTT. Its translation: CASRLGTVNTEAFF.

This clone was found once. CDR3 in amino acids: CASSSQSNEKLFF. The DNA of the CDR3 is TGTGCCAGCAGTTCGCAGAGTAATGAAAAACTGTTTTTT. This chain links TRBV6-1 with TRBJ1-4, with unresolved D. The CDR3 spans 13 residues. V lost 5 bases, J lost 4 bases, and 8 bases lay in between. Germline assignment: CDR1 MNHNS and CDR2 SASEGT.

This chain uses TRBV7-2 with TRBJ2-7; 11 bases line up with TRBD2. J gave up 5 bases and V 2 bases, and 5 bases lay outside the gene matches. CDR3 length: 15 amino acids. Looked up from germline, CDR1 is SGHTA and CDR2 is FQGNSA. The CDR3 DNA reads TGTGCCAGCAGCTTAAAGACTAGCGGGAAGGACGAGCAGTACTTC. It translates to CASSLKTSGKDEQYF.

This clone appeared a few times. The CDR3 loop reads CASSLGPGGLAPLHF. The CDR3 bases are TGTGCCAGCAGCTTAGGCCCAGGGGGCCTGGCACCCCTCCACTTT. The chain has TRBV7-2 and TRBJ1-6, with 8 bases matching TRBD1. This CDR3 contains 15 residues. V lost 1 base to trimming and J lost 11 bases; unmatched junction nucleotides: 7. In germline, CDR1 is SGHTA, CDR2 FQGNSA.

The chain joins TRBV19 to TRBJ2-5, with D perhaps matching TRBD2 (5 bases). The CDR3 covers 15 residues. Between the trimmed V and J ends, which lost 2 bases and 0 bases, there was a span of 10 bases. Germline lookup yields CDR1 LNHDA and CDR2 SQIVND (reference sequence). CDR3 protein: CASSIMTGDQETQYF. The CDR3 coding sequence is TGTGCCAGTAGTATAATGACCGGGGACCAAGAGACCCAGTACTTC.

This clone has just one count. The same CDR3 also results from other DNA sequences found in this sample. The chain recombines TRBV18 with TRBJ2-7; no definite D call. The V gene's germline CDR1 is KGHSH and CDR2 LQKENI. V lost 1 base to trimming and J lost 3 bases, with 7 bases between them. CDR3 size: 13 residues. CDR3 DNA sequence: TGTGCCAGCTCACCACGGCAAAGCTACGAGCAGTACTTC. Translated, it gives CASSPRQSYEQYF. The variable domain in full, completed from reference TRBV18 and TRBJ2-7, reads NAGVMQNPRHLVRRRGQEARLRCSPMKGHSHVYWYRQLPEEGLKFMVYLQKENIIDESGMPKERFSAEFPKEGPSILRIQQVVRGDSAAYFCASSPRQSYEQYFGPGTRLTVT.

This clone was counted only a few times. This chain joins TRBV28 and TRBJ1-5, with D possibly matching TRBD1 (5 bases). The CDR3 runs to 14 residues. V was pared by 4 bases and J by 3 bases, with 10 bases between. The germline gives CDR1 MDHEN, CDR2 SYDVKM. As DNA, the CDR3 is TGTGCCAGCAGTTACCGGACACACAATCAGCCCCAGCATTTT. Residues: CASSYRTHNQPQHF.

The V call is TRBV28, the J call TRBJ1-6; a weak D match, TRBD1 (6 bases). The CDR3 covers 15 residues. Deletions cut 2 bases from V and 5 bases from J, with 10 bases between. Germline assignment: CDR1 MDHEN and CDR2 SYDVKM. This chain's CDR3 is CASSLPDRNNSPLHF. The CDR3 DNA is TGTGCCAGCAGTTTACCAGACAGGAATAATTCACCCCTCCACTTT.

The V call is TRBV7-9, the J call TRBJ1-3, with D possibly matching TRBD1 (5 bases). This CDR3 region has 16 residues. Trimming stripped 4 bases from V and 0 bases from J, with 13 bases between. CDR1 is SEHNR and CDR2 is FQNEAQ in the germline V gene (reference sequence). The DNA of the CDR3 is TGTGCCAGCAGCTATTCCGGGACTGACTCTGGAAACACCATATATTTT. Its protein product is CASSYSGTDSGNTIYF. The full variable domain, its missing parts supplied by reference TRBV7-9 and TRBJ1-3, is DTGVSQNPRHKITKRGQNVTFRCDPISEHNRLYWYRQTLGQGPEFLTYFQNEAQLEKSRLLSDRFSAERPKGSFSTLEIQRTEQGDSAMYLCASSYSGTDSGNTIYFGEGSWLTVV.

In DNA, the CDR3 is TGTGCCAGCAGCGCGCAGACAGATAGCAATCAGCCCCAGCATTTT. It specifies CASSAQTDSNQPQHF. This rearrangement joins TRBV9 to TRBJ1-5; maybe TRBD1 (5 bases). V was cut by 3 bases and J by 0 bases, with 10 bases left in between. CDR3 length: 15 amino acids. The germline gives CDR1 SGDLS, CDR2 YYNGEE. The full variable domain, its missing parts supplied by reference TRBV9 and TRBJ1-5, is DSGVTQTPKHLITATGQRVTLRCSPRSGDLSVYWYQQSLDQGLQFLIQYYNGEERAKGNILERFSAQQFPDLHSELNLSSLELGDSALYFCASSAQTDSNQPQHFGDGTRLSIL.